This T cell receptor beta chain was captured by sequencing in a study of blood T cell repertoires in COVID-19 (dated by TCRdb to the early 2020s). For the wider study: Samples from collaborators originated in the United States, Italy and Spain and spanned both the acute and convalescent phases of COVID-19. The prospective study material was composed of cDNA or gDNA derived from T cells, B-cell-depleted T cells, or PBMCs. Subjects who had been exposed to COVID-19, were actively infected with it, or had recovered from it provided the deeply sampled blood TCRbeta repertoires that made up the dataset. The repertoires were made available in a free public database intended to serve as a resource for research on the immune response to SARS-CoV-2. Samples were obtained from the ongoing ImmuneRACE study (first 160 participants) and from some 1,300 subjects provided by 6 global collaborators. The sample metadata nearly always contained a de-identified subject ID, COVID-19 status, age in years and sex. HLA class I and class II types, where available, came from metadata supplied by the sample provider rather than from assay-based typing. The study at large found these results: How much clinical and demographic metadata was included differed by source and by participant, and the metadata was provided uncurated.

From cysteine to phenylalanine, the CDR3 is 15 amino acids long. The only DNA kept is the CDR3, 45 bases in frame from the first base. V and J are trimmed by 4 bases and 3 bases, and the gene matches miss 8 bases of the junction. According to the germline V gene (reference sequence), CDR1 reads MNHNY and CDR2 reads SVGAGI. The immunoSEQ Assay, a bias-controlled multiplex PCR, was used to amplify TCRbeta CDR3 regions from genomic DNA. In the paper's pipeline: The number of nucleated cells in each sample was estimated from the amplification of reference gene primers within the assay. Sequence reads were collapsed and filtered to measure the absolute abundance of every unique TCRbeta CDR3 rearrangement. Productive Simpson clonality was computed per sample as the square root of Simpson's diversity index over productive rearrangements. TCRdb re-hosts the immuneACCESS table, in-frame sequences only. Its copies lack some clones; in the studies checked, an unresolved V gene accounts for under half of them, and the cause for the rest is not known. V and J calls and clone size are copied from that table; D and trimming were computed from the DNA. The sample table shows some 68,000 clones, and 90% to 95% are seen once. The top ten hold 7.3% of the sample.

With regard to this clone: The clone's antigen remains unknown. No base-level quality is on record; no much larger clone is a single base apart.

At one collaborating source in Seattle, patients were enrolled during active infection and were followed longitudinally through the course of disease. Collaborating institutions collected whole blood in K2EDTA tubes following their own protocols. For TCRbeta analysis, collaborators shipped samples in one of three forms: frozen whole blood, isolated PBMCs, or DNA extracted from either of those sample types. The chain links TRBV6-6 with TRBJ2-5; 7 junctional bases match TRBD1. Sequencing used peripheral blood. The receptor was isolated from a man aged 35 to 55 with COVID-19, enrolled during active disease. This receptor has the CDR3 CASSLWTGVEETQYF. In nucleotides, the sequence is TGTGCCAGCAGTTTGTGGACAGGCGTAGAAGAGACCCAGTACTTC.